The next 21 T cell receptor beta chains were all read from a single sample in a study of cytomegalovirus exposure and HLA in healthy donors. Primers: 60 Vbeta forward and 13 Jbeta reverse. The method was immunoSEQ multiplex PCR; TCRdb's version includes in-frame clones alone and lacks a portion of them. The sample has some 130,000 clones, 77% seen once. The sequencing sample was made of PBMCs. All receptors come from a man in his thirties or forties in good health and CMV-seronegative.

The chain joins TRBV2 to TRBJ1-1; no clear D. The CDR3 contains 16 residues. The germline V and J ends were trimmed by 2 bases and 0 bases, with 13 bases remaining between them. The germline CDR1 and CDR2 sequences are SNHLY and FYNNEI. The CDR3 DNA follows: TGTGCCAGCAGTGAAAGGGAGGGCAGGATGAACACTGAAGCTTTCTTT. This sequence encodes CASSEREGRMNTEAFF.

This clone was found a few times. The chain is built from TRBV6-5 and TRBJ2-3, with D perhaps matching TRBD2 (6 bases). The length of the CDR3 is 15 residues. Germline V gene lookup returns CDR1 MNHEY and CDR2 SVGAGI. Trimming pared 5 bases from V and 4 bases from J, leaving 16 bases between. The CDR3 sequence is CASSAMGGGADTQYF. In DNA, the CDR3 is TGTGCCAGCAGTGCAATGGGAGGTGGGGCAGATACGCAGTATTTT.

The chain recombines TRBV19 with TRBJ1-1, with D tentatively TRBD1 (6 bases). The CDR3 sequence is 16 residues long. Deletions cut 0 bases from V and 2 bases from J, with 13 bases between. Germline CDR1 reads LNHDA; CDR2 reads SQIVND (reference sequence). CDR3 DNA sequence: TGTGCCAGTAGTATAGATCTGGGCAGGGGTAACACTGAAGCTTTCTTT. This encodes CASSIDLGRGNTEAFF.

The rearrangement joins TRBV28 to TRBJ2-1, with 7 bases that match TRBD2. Losses at the gene ends were 2 bases for V and 3 bases for J; bases not matched to a gene: 4. This CDR3 region has 15 residues. Germline CDR1 MDHEN, CDR2 SYDVKM. The CDR3 coding sequence is TGTGCCAGCAGTTTAGGGGCTAGCGGCTACAATGAGCAGTTCTTC. Protein sequence: CASSLGASGYNEQFF.

Points on this clone: One junction end disagrees with the germline gene, perhaps due to a read error. The V call is TRBV7-7, the J call TRBJ2-1; D is perhaps TRBD2 (6 bases). CDR1 is SSHAT and CDR2 is FNYEAQ in the germline V gene (reference sequence). This CDR3 region has 15 residues. CDR3 region: CASSPSGPPYNEQFF. The CDR3 DNA sequence: TGTGCTAGCAGTCCAAGCGGGCCCCCCTACAATGAGCAGTTCTTC. The entire variable domain, with the rest obtained from reference TRBV7-7 and TRBJ2-1, is as follows: GAGVSQSPRYKVTKRGQDVTLRCDPISSHATLYWYQQALGQGPEFLTYFNYEAQPDKSGLPSDRFSAERPEGSISTLTIQRTEQRDSAMYRCASSPSGPPYNEQFFGPGTRLTVL.

The chain uses TRBV10-1 and TRBJ2-5, with TRBD2 matching over 12 bases. Unmatched junction bases numbered 4, after V lost 6 bases and J lost 5 bases. CDR1 and CDR2 from the germline V gene are WNHNN and SYGVQD (reference sequence). CDR3 size: 14 residues. Here the CDR3 DNA reads TGCGCCAGCAGCTCTGGACTAGCGGGGGAGACCCAGTACTTC. Translating it yields CASSSGLAGETQYF.

V is TRBV28 and J is TRBJ2-7; 10 bases fit TRBD2. Germline trimming cut 4 bases from V and 4 bases from J; bases unmatched to any gene: 7. CDR3 length: 15 amino acids. Germline assignment: CDR1 MDHEN and CDR2 SYDVKM. The CDR3 nucleotides read TGTGCCAGCAGTTCTCCCGGGACTAGCGATTACGAGCAGTACTTC. Amino acid sequence: CASSSPGTSDYEQYF.

The J gene is TRBJ2-2, the V gene TRBV10-3; 7 bases are a match to TRBD1. The CDR3 has 16 amino acids. The V gene's germline CDR1 is ENHRY and CDR2 SYGVKD. V lost 6 bases to trimming and J lost 0 bases; unmatched junction nucleotides: 7. This CDR3 reads CAIRGTASTNTGELFF. The DNA for the CDR3 is TGTGCCATCAGGGGGACAGCAAGTACGAACACCGGGGAGCTGTTTTTT.

V and J are TRBV4-1 and TRBJ2-3; TRBD2 might be the D (6 bases). The CDR3 extends over 15 amino acids. With 4 bases removed from V and 2 bases from J, the gap between germline ends came to 13 bases. Germline-derived CDR1 and CDR2 are MGHRA and YSYEKL. CDR3 coding DNA: TGCGCCAGCAGCCGACCGGAGGGACTCACAGATACGCAGTATTTT. Translating it yields CASSRPEGLTDTQYF.

The V gene is TRBV27, the J gene TRBJ1-1; D possibly corresponds to TRBD1 (6 bases). V shed 5 bases and J shed 3 bases, with 19 bases lying between them. The CDR3 loop spans 16 amino acids. Germline CDR1 is MNHEY and CDR2 is SMNVEV (reference sequence). The CDR3 bases are TGTGCCAGCAGTCCCCGATGGGGGGGGCGGGACACTGAAGCTTTCTTT. This gives the protein CASSPRWGGRDTEAFF.

The rearrangement uses TRBV9 and TRBJ2-1; the D gene is possibly TRBD1 (5 bases). The V and J ends lost 3 bases and 2 bases respectively, with 12 bases between them. Germline CDR1 SGDLS, CDR2 YYNGEE. CDR3 length equals 15 residues. CDR3 region: CASSAISRAYNEQFF. The DNA for the CDR3 is TGTGCCAGCAGCGCCATTAGCAGGGCCTACAATGAGCAGTTCTTC. Combining the CDR3 with reference TRBV9 and TRBJ2-1 gives the whole variable domain DSGVTQTPKHLITATGQRVTLRCSPRSGDLSVYWYQQSLDQGLQFLIQYYNGEERAKGNILERFSAQQFPDLHSELNLSSLELGDSALYFCASSAISRAYNEQFFGPGTRLTVL.

The chain joins TRBV4-1 to TRBJ2-5; 9 positions agree with TRBD1. Germline V CDR1 and CDR2: MGHRA, YSYEKL. The CDR3 consists of 16 residues. The J segment lost 11 bases and the V segment lost 0 bases, leaving 13 bases of the junction unmatched. CDR3 loop: CASSQDLGTGTRKQYF. In DNA form, the CDR3 reads TGCGCCAGCAGCCAAGATCTGGGGACAGGGACGAGAAAACAGTACTTC.

J is TRBJ1-4 and V is TRBV4-1; 10 nucleotides align to TRBD1. Germline V gene lookup returns CDR1 MGHRA and CDR2 YSYEKL. This CDR3 contains 18 residues. The V and J ends lost 0 bases and 3 bases, in that order; junction bases with no gene match: 7. CDR3 sequence reads: CASSQEMTGGLSNEKLFF. The CDR3 DNA sequence: TGCGCCAGCAGCCAAGAAATGACAGGGGGCCTATCTAATGAAAAACTGTTTTTT.

The V and J genes are TRBV5-6 and TRBJ2-7; unclear D gene. This CDR3 spans 13 amino acids. Trimming left V 2 bases short and J 2 bases short, with 8 bases between. Germline loops: CDR1 SGHDT, CDR2 YYEEEE. CDR3 bases: TGTGCCAGCAGCTTAAACGGAGCCTACGAGCAGTACTTC. Amino acid sequence: CASSLNGAYEQYF.

In this sample, this clone turned up a few times. The V and J genes are TRBV10-3 and TRBJ1-2; 8 bases line up with TRBD1. The germline V gene encodes CDR1 ENHRY and CDR2 SYGVKD. J was trimmed by 1 base and V by 6 bases; bases with no gene match: 4. CDR3 size: 14 residues. CDR3 loop: CAIRTGQGNYGYTF. DNA of the CDR3: TGTGCCATCAGAACCGGACAGGGTAACTATGGCTACACCTTC.

The chain carries TRBV28 and TRBJ2-5, with 8 positions matching TRBD2. From germline, CDR1 is MDHEN and CDR2 SYDVKM. Losses at the gene ends were 5 bases for V and 2 bases for J; bases not matched to a gene: 7. This CDR3 has 15 amino acids. Here the CDR3 reads CASSVLTSVQETQYF. DNA of the CDR3: TGTGCCAGCAGTGTTTTGACTAGCGTACAAGAGACCCAGTACTTC.

This clone was seen only once. This rearrangement joins TRBV5-8 to TRBJ2-3; D perhaps matches TRBD1 (5 bases). Germline V gene sequence: CDR1 SGHTS, CDR2 YDEGEE. The CDR3 totals 15 residues. Trimming shortened V by 0 bases and J by 6 bases, and 14 bases separated the two germline ends. CDR3 sequence: CASSLATVLADTQYF. CDR3 sequence (DNA): TGTGCCAGCAGCTTGGCGACAGTGCTCGCGGATACGCAGTATTTT.

This chain links TRBV28 with TRBJ1-1, with D uncertain. V lost 5 bases to trimming and J lost 4 bases, with 17 bases between them. Germline-derived CDR1 and CDR2 are MDHEN and SYDVKM. CDR3 length equals 15 residues. The CDR3 DNA is TGTGCCAGCAGTCCTCGACATCTCATCCCCACTGAAGCTTTCTTT. As protein: CASSPRHLIPTEAFF.

The gene calls are TRBV6-5 and TRBJ1-1, with D perhaps TRBD1 (5 bases). This CDR3 is built from 13 residues. Trimming removed 6 bases at V and 3 bases at J, with 11 bases between. Germline values: CDR1 MNHEY, CDR2 SVGAGI. The CDR3, as DNA: TGTGCCAGCAGCCTCAGACAGTACACTGAAGCTTTCTTT. Protein product: CASSLRQYTEAFF.

In DNA form, the CDR3 reads TGTGCCTGGACTGTTCCCTTAACCTACAATGAGCAGTTCTTC. It yields the protein CAWTVPLTYNEQFF. The gene calls are TRBV30 and TRBJ2-1; D remains ambiguous. The CDR3 runs 14 residues. V lost 4 bases and J 2 bases, leaving 12 bases between the germline ends. Germline loops: CDR1 GTSNPN, CDR2 SVGIG (reference sequence).

V gene TRBV29-1 combines with J gene TRBJ2-5; D is perhaps TRBD1 (6 bases). There are 13 residues in the CDR3. V was cut by 7 bases and J by 3 bases, with 15 bases left in between. Germline V gives CDR1 SQVTM, CDR2 ANQGSEA. CDR3 coding DNA: TGCAGCGGCAGTAGGCAGGGGAAAGAGACCCAGTACTTC. As protein: CSGSRQGKETQYF.